A selection of T cell receptor beta chains follows, all from one sample in a study of CD8 T cells in Susac syndrome. MiXCR was run by TCRdb on the immunoSEQ multiplex PCR reads, yielding one entry per CDR3 protein. Of about 140,000 distinct CDR3 sequences in the sample, 95% are singletons; the top ten hold 0.14%. Sequenced sample: CD4+ T cells from PBMCs. These receptors were obtained from a human donor with Susac syndrome. The conserved cysteine and the conserved F or W are not part of the CDR3 here. Where a row states a size, it is once, few, many or the class of an expanded clone; other rows omit it.

v_call | clone_size | cdr3_aa
TRBV2 | once | ASSGVAKNIQY
TRBV5-1 | - | ASRRGENYGYT
TRBV20-1 | - | SARSPPLRGKNIQY
TRBV28 | once | ASIGGALGETQY
TRBV29-1 | - | SVRTGEVEQY
TRBV6-6 | - | ASRGGVQETQY
TRBV14 | - | ASSQDRWASDEQF
TRBV12-3/TRBV12-4 | - | ASSLMGGYTDTQY
TRBV29-1 | - | SVGYETQY
TRBV7-6 | once | ASSLGTEAQY
TRBV7-3 | once | ASSFGSPGEGETQY
TRBV3-1 | - | ASSLRTGSGYT
TRBV25-1 | - | ASVGEGVQETQY
TRBV4-1 | - | ASSQRLAGTYNEQF
TRBV5-1 | - | ASSLQGAEGYT
TRBV30 | - | AWSVFSNQPQH
TRBV12-3/TRBV12-4 | - | ASSLGRSTEAF
TRBV4-2 | - | ASSRLVAGELF
TRBV7-8 | - | ASSFLEDEQF
TRBV5-6 | - | ASSFVQSYEQY
TRBV12-3/TRBV12-4 | - | ASSLRGLAWDIQY
TRBV20-1 | once | SATTGDQPQH
TRBV27 | - | ASSFSTSGSGEQF
TRBV29-1 | - | SVHGQYNTEAF
TRBV7-2 | - | ASSGRDRGAYEQY
TRBV30 | - | ACRYDRVGYT
TRBV7-9 | - | ASSRGEGNTIY